The present entry profiles one TCR beta chain with its context. This sample is drawn from a study of blood T cell repertoires in COVID-19. Study-level background: Spain, Italy and the United States supplied samples that represented acute and convalescent COVID-19. Sources were T cells, B-cell-depleted T cells, or PBMCs; the material itself was cDNA or gDNA.

As originally analysed: The authors estimated nucleated cell counts from reference gene primer amplification. Produced via immunoSEQ multiplex PCR; TCRdb's table is partial and in-frame only. V, J and clone size are those of that table, while D and trimming were read from the DNA. The sample shows roughly 150,000 clones, more than 75% of them seen only once. Germline V gene data show CDR1 as SEHNR and CDR2 as FQNEAQ (reference sequence). The CDR3 extends over 16 amino acids. V lost 9 bases to trimming and J lost 2 bases; unmatched junction nucleotides: 11. The sequenced sample was peripheral blood. The gene calls are TRBV7-9 and TRBJ2-2; 8 bases line up with TRBD1. The TCR comes from a man in his fifties or sixties who had recovered from COVID-19. This CDR3 reads CASIGGQAENTGELFF. The CDR3 region has the DNA TGTGCCAGTATAGGGGGACAGGCCGAAAACACCGGGGAGCTGTTTTTT.